The 20 T cell receptor beta chains in this list originate from one sample, sequenced in a study of blood T cell repertoires in COVID-19. The method was immunoSEQ multiplex PCR; TCRdb's version includes in-frame clones alone and lacks a portion of them. The table shows some 200,000 clones, with 76% occurring only once. Material: peripheral blood. The receptors stem from a woman aged 50 to 65 with active or convalescent COVID-19.

Regarding this clone: Within the sample, other DNA sequences also encode this same CDR3. The rearrangement uses TRBV5-1 and TRBJ2-1; 8 positions match TRBD2. The CDR3 spans 14 residues. Trimming cost V 3 bases and J 3 bases; bases outside gene matches: 2. Germline loops: CDR1 SGHRS, CDR2 YFSETQ. The CDR3, as DNA: TGCGCCAGCAGCTCGAGCGGGGGCTACAATGAGCAGTTCTTC. It translates to CASSSSGGYNEQFF. Drawing the rest from reference TRBV5-1 and TRBJ2-1, the complete variable domain is KAGVTQTPRYLIKTRGQQVTLSCSPISGHRSVSWYQQTPGQGLQFLFEYFSETQRNKGNFPGRFSGRQFSNSRSEMNVSTLELGDSALYLCASSSSGGYNEQFFGPGTRLTVL.

The genes are TRBV7-2 and TRBJ2-3; possible D gene TRBD1, 6 bases. There are 13 residues in the CDR3. V lost 1 base and J lost 6, with 8 bases in between. CDR1 and CDR2 (germline): SGHTA, FQGNSA. The CDR3 coding sequence is TGTGCCAGCAGCTTAGTGAGGGGGGATACGCAGTATTTT. Translated, it gives CASSLVRGDTQYF. The variable domain in full, with the rest retrieved from reference TRBV7-2 and TRBJ2-3, is GAGVSQSPSNKVTEKGKDVELRCDPISGHTALYWYRQSLGQGLEFLIYFQGNSAPDKSGLPSDRFSAERTGGSVSTLTIQRTQQEDSAVYLCASSLVRGDTQYFGPGTRLTVL.

The chain recombines TRBV7-8 with TRBJ1-3, with unresolved D. Per the germline V gene, CDR1 is SGHVS and CDR2 is FQNEAQ. This CDR3 has 15 amino acids. Trimming took off 5 bases at V and 6 bases at J, with 17 bases between the two ends. The CDR3 DNA sequence: TGTGCCAGCAGCCCCCCGTCGTGGCAGGCAAACACCATATATTTT. Translated, it gives CASSPPSWQANTIYF. Variable domain in full (rest from reference TRBV7-8 and TRBJ1-3): GAGVSQSPRYKVAKRGQDVALRCDPISGHVSLFWYQQALGQGPEFLTYFQNEAQLDKSGLPSDRFFAERPEGSVSTLKIQRTQQEDSAVYLCASSPPSWQANTIYFGEGSWLTVV.

The chain has TRBV28 and TRBJ2-7; TRBD1 matches 9 bases. In germline, CDR1 is MDHEN, CDR2 SYDVKM. The CDR3 contains 15 residues. V shed 5 bases, J shed 3 bases, and the junction held 8 bases outside the gene matches. CDR3 in amino acids: CASSEQGAKDYEQYF. DNA for the CDR3: TGTGCCAGCAGTGAACAGGGGGCTAAGGACTACGAGCAGTACTTC.

The chain couples TRBV12-5 to TRBJ2-7, with D possibly being TRBD1 (5 bases). Germline V lookup: CDR1 LGHNT, CDR2 FRNRAP. V lost 2 bases, J lost 5 bases, and 16 bases lay in between. CDR3 size: 15 residues. The CDR3 is CASGLPRQGPDEQYF. The CDR3 bases are TGTGCTAGTGGTTTGCCCCGCCAGGGTCCCGACGAGCAGTACTTC.

The chain combines TRBV7-8 with TRBJ1-1; D is unresolved. Trimming removed 1 base at V and 10 bases at J, with 13 bases between. This CDR3 has 13 residues. CDR1 and CDR2 from the germline V gene are SGHVS and FQNEAQ. The CDR3: CASSLGFGQPAFF. The CDR3 nucleotides are TGTGCCAGCAGCTTAGGGTTTGGGCAGCCAGCTTTCTTT.

The chain employs TRBV28 and TRBJ2-1, with 7 positions matching TRBD2. Trimming cost V 6 bases and J 5 bases; bases outside gene matches: 10. CDR3 length: 15 amino acids. Germline-derived CDR1 and CDR2 are MDHEN and SYDVKM. The CDR3 loop reads CASSSLGGTNNEQFF. DNA for the CDR3: TGTGCCAGCAGCAGTCTCGGGGGGACCAACAATGAGCAGTTCTTC.

J is TRBJ2-2 and V is TRBV7-3, with 8 bases matching TRBD1. The CDR3 is made up of 14 amino acids. Germline CDR1 and CDR2: SGHTA and FQGTGA. V shed 5 bases and J 5 bases; nucleotides not matched to a gene: 4. CDR3 nucleotide sequence: TGTGCCAGCAGCGGGACAGGTGGGACCGGGGAGCTGTTTTTT. It encodes CASSGTGGTGELFF.

The chain couples TRBV4-1 to TRBJ2-1; 9 bases are a match to TRBD2. This CDR3 comprises 17 residues. Germline CDR1 MGHRA, CDR2 YSYEKL. V was clipped by 0 bases and J by 9 bases; unmatched bases: 12. CDR3 nucleotides: TGCGCCAGCAGCCAAGATCAGCGGGGGGCCCCCGGGATTGAGCAGTTCTTC. This gives the protein CASSQDQRGAPGIEQFF.

This clone has just one count. V and J are TRBV7-2 and TRBJ2-7, with D perhaps matching TRBD1 (5 bases). Germline V gene data show CDR1 as SGHTA and CDR2 as FQGNSA. This CDR3 has 15 residues. Trimming left V 6 bases short and J 0 bases short, with 15 bases between. CDR3 loop: CASSRDSDFSYEQYF. The CDR3 bases are TGTGCCAGCAGTAGAGACAGTGACTTCTCCTACGAGCAGTACTTC.

The chain joins TRBV7-2 to TRBJ2-5; 14 bases are shared with TRBD2. Germline V gene lookup returns CDR1 SGHTA and CDR2 FQGNSA. The CDR3 is 16 amino acids. The J segment lost 1 base and the V segment lost 4 bases, leaving 2 bases of the junction unmatched. The CDR3 nucleotides are TGTGCCAGCAGCTCCGGACTAGCGGGGGGCCAAGAGACCCAGTACTTC. Translated, it gives CASSSGLAGGQETQYF.

This chain uses TRBV10-3 with TRBJ1-6; 9 nucleotides agree with TRBD1. The CDR3 runs 16 residues. With 3 bases clipped from V and 10 bases from J, the junction kept 10 bases outside the gene matches. Germline V gene sequence: CDR1 ENHRY, CDR2 SYGVKD. The CDR3: CAISEGGGQGESPLHF. CDR3 nucleotide sequence: TGTGCCATCAGTGAAGGTGGGGGACAGGGAGAATCACCCCTCCACTTT.

The chain employs TRBV7-9 and TRBJ2-5; 7 nucleotides line up with TRBD2. Per germline, CDR1 SEHNR and CDR2 FQNEAQ (reference sequence). Unmatched junction bases numbered 6, after V lost 3 bases and J lost 5 bases. CDR3 length: 14 amino acids. CDR3: CASSFAGGRETQYF. CDR3 coding DNA: TGTGCCAGCAGCTTTGCCGGGGGGAGGGAGACCCAGTACTTC.

The chain employs TRBV6-2 or TRBV6-3 and TRBJ2-7; TRBD2 matches 9 bases. Trimming took 4 bases from V and 0 from J; bases not matched to a gene: 7. The V gene's germline CDR1 is MNHEY and CDR2 SVGEGT. The CDR3 has 16 amino acids. The CDR3 sequence is CASSSQSGRTSYEQYF. CDR3 nucleotides: TGTGCCAGCAGTTCTCAAAGCGGGAGGACCTCCTACGAGCAGTACTTC.

The chain recombines TRBV5-6 with TRBJ2-7, with a tentative D call TRBD1 (6 bases). CDR1 SGHDT and CDR2 YYEEEE come from the germline V gene. V lost 4 bases to trimming and J lost 2 bases, with 10 bases between them. The CDR3 runs to 13 residues. The CDR3 reads CASSIRGTYEQYF. The CDR3 bases are TGTGCCAGCAGCATCAGGGGCACCTACGAGCAGTACTTC. The full variable domain, rest sourced from reference TRBV5-6 and TRBJ2-7, is DAGVTQSPTHLIKTRGQQVTLRCSPKSGHDTVSWYQQALGQGPQFIFQYYEEEERQRGNFPDRFSGHQFPNYSSELNVNALLLGDSALYLCASSIRGTYEQYFGPGTRLTVT.

The CDR3 reads CACASTDTQYF. CDR3 nucleotide sequence: TGTGCCTGCGCTAGCACAGATACGCAGTATTTT. The chain is built from TRBV2 and TRBJ2-3; D not resolved. The CDR3 consists of 11 residues. CDR1 and CDR2 (germline): SNHLY, FYNNEI. Trimming left V 11 bases short and J 0 bases short, with 6 bases between. The complete variable domain, with remaining parts taken from reference TRBV2 and TRBJ2-3, reads EPEVTQTPSHQVTQMGQEVILRCVPISNHLYFYWYRQILGQKVEFLVSFYNNEISEKSEIFDDQFSVERPDGSNFTLKIRSTKLEDSAMYFCACASTDTQYFGPGTRLTVL.

V is TRBV5-1 and J is TRBJ2-5; 7 bases fit TRBD1. The CDR3 covers 14 residues. Germline CDR1 SGHRS, CDR2 YFSETQ. V gave up 0 bases and J gave up 3 bases; unmatched junction bases: 2. The CDR3 coding sequence is TGCGCCAGCAGCTTGGTACAGGGGAAAGAGACCCAGTACTTC. It codes for CASSLVQGKETQYF.

In its sample, this clone was seen once. The rearrangement joins TRBV7-2 to TRBJ1-6, with TRBD1 identical over 10 bases. CDR1 and CDR2 from the germline V gene are SGHTA and FQGNSA. This CDR3 comprises 15 residues. The V and J ends lost 4 bases and 6 bases, in that order; junction bases with no gene match: 3. This CDR3 is CASSSRQGANSPLHF. Here the CDR3 DNA reads TGTGCCAGCAGCTCGAGACAGGGGGCTAATTCACCCCTCCACTTT. Full variable domain (missing parts from reference TRBV7-2 and TRBJ1-6): GAGVSQSPSNKVTEKGKDVELRCDPISGHTALYWYRQSLGQGLEFLIYFQGNSAPDKSGLPSDRFSAERTGGSVSTLTIQRTQQEDSAVYLCASSSRQGANSPLHFGNGTRLTVT.

The rearrangement uses TRBV11-2 and TRBJ2-5, with no clear D. CDR3 size: 14 residues. The germline V gene encodes CDR1 SGHAT and CDR2 FQNNGV. V was clipped by 3 bases and J by 2 bases, with 10 bases between them. CDR3 in amino acids: CASSFFSVQETQYF. CDR3 coding DNA: TGTGCCAGCAGCTTCTTTTCGGTACAAGAGACCCAGTACTTC.

This rearrangement joins TRBV28 to TRBJ1-1, with 9 bases identical to TRBD1. Germline lookup yields CDR1 MDHEN and CDR2 SYDVKM. Germline trimming cut 5 bases from V and 1 base from J; bases unmatched to any gene: 5. The CDR3 length is 15 residues. The CDR3: CASSQQGAGNTEAFF. CDR3 bases: TGTGCCAGCAGTCAACAGGGGGCGGGGAACACTGAAGCTTTCTTT.